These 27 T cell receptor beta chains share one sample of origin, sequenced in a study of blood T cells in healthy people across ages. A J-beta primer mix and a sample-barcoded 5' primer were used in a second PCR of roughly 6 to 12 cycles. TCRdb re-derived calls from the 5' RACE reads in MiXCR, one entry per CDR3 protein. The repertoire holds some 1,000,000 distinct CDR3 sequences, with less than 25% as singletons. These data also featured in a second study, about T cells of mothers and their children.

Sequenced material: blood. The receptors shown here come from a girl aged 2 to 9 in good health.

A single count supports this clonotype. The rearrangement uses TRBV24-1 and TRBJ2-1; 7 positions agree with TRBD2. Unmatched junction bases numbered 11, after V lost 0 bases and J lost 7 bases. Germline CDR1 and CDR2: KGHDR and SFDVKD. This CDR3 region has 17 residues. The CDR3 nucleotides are TGTGCCACCAGTGATTTGTTGGGGGGAGGGCCGACAAATGAGCAGTTCTTC. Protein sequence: CATSDLLGGGPTNEQFF.

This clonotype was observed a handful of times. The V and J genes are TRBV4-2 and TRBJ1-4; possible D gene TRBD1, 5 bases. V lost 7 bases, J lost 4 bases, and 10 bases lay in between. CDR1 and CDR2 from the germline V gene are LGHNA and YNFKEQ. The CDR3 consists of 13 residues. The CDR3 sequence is CASNGGDNEKLFF. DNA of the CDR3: TGTGCCAGCAACGGGGGGGATAATGAAAAACTGTTTTTT.

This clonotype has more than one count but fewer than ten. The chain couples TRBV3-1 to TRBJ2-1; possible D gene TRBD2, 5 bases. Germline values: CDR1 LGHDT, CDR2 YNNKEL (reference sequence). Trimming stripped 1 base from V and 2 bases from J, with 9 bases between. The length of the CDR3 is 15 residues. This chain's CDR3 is CASSQGGLPYNEQFF. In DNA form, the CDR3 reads TGTGCCAGCAGCCAAGGTGGACTTCCCTACAATGAGCAGTTCTTC.

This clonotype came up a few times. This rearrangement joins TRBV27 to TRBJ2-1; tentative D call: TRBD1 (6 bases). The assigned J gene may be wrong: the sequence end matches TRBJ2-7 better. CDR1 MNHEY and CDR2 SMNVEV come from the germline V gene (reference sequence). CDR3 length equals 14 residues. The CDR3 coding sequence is TGTGCCAGCAGTGGGGTCAGGGGCGGCTACGAGCAGTACTTC. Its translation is CASSGVRGGYEQYF.

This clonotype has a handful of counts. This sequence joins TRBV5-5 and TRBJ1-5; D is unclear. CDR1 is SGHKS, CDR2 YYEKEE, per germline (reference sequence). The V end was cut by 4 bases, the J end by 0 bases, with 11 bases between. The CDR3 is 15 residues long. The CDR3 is CASSPLDGSNQPQHF. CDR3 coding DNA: TGTGCCAGCAGCCCTCTAGACGGTAGCAATCAGCCCCAGCATTTT. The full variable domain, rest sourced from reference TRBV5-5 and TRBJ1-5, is DAGVTQSPTHLIKTRGQQVTLRCSPISGHKSVSWYQQVLGQGPQFIFQYYEKEERGRGNFPDRFSARQFPNYSSELNVNALLLGDSALYLCASSPLDGSNQPQHFGDGTRLSIL.

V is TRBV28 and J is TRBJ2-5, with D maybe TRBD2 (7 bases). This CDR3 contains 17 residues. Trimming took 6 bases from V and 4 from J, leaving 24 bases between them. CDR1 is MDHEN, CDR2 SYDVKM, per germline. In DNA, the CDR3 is TGTGCCAGCAGCCCAAGGATTGGGGGGGCAGTAGGAGAGACCCAGTACTTC. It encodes CASSPRIGGAVGETQYF.

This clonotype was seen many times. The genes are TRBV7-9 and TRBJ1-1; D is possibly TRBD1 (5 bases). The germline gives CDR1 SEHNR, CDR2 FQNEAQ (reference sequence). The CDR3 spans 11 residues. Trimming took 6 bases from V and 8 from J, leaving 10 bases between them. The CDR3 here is CASSPGGEAFF. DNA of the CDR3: TGTGCCAGCAGTCCCGGGGGGGAAGCTTTCTTT. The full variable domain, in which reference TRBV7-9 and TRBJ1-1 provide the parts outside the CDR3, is DTGVSQNPRHKITKRGQNVTFRCDPISEHNRLYWYRQTLGQGPEFLTYFQNEAQLEKSRLLSDRFSAERPKGSFSTLEIQRTEQGDSAMYLCASSPGGEAFFGQGTRLTVV.

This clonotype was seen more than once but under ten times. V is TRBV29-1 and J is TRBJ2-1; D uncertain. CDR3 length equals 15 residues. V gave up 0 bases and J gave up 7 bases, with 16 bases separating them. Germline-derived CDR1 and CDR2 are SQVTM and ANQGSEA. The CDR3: CSVEESQALGNEQFF. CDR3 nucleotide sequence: TGCAGCGTTGAAGAATCCCAGGCCCTAGGGAATGAGCAGTTCTTC.

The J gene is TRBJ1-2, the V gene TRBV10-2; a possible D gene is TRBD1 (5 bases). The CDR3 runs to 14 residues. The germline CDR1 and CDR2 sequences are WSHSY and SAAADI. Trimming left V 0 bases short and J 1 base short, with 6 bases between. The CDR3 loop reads CASSESRGNYGYTF. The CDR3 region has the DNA TGCGCCAGCAGTGAGTCGAGGGGTAACTATGGCTACACCTTC.

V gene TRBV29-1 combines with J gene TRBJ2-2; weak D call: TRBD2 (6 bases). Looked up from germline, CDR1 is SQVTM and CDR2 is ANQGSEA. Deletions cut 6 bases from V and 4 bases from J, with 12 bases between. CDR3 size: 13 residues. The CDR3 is CSVAGRSTGELFF. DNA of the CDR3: TGCAGCGTAGCGGGTAGGAGCACCGGGGAGCTGTTTTTT.

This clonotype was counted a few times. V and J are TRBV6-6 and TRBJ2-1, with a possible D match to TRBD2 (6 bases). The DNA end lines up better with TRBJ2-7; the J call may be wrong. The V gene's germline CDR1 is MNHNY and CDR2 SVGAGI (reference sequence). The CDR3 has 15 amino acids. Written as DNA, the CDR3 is TGTGCCAGCAGTTATGGGCTAGCGCCAACCTACGAGCAGTACTTC. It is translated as CASSYGLAPTYEQYF.

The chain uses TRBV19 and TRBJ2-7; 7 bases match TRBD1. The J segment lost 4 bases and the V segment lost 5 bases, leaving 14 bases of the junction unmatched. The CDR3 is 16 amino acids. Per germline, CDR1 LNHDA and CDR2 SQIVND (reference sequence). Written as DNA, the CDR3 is TGTGCCAGTAGTGGAGACAGATTTAGGGGGCTGTACGAGCAGTACTTC. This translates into CASSGDRFRGLYEQYF.

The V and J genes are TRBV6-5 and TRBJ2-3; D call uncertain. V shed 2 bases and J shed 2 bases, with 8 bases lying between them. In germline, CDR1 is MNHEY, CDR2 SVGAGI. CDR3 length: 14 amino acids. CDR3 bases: TGTGCCAGCAGTTACAGACCACACACAGATACGCAGTATTTT. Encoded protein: CASSYRPHTDTQYF.

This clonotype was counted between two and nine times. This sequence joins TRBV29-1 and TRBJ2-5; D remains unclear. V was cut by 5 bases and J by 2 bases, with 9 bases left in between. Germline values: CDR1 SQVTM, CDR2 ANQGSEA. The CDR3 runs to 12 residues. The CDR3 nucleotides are TGCAGCGTTCGACAATTTCAAGAGACCCAGTACTTC. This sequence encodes CSVRQFQETQYF. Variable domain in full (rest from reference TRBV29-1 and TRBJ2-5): SAVISQKPSRDICQRGTSLTIQCQVDSQVTMMFWYRQQPGQSLTLIATANQGSEATYESGFVIDKFPISRPNLTFSTLTVSNMSPEDSSIYLCSVRQFQETQYFGPGTRLLVL.

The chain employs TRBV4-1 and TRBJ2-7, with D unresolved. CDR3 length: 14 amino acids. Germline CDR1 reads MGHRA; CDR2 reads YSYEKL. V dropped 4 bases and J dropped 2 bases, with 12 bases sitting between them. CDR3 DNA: TGCGCCAGCAGCCCAGATTACGATCCCTACGAGCAGTACTTC. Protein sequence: CASSPDYDPYEQYF.

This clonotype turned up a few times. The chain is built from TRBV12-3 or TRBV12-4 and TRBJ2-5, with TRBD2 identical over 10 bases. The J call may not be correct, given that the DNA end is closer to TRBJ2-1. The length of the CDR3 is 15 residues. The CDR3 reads CASSFLAGDHNEQFF. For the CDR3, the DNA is TGTGCCAGCAGTTTTCTAGCGGGGGACCACAATGAGCAGTTCTTC.

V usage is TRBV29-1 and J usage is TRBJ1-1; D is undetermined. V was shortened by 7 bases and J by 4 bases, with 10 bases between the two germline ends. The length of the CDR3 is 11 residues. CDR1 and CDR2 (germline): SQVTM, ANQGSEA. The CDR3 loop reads CSGRASTEAFF. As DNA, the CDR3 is TGCAGCGGCCGGGCCTCCACTGAAGCTTTCTTT. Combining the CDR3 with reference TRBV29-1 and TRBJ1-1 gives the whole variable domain SAVISQKPSRDICQRGTSLTIQCQVDSQVTMMFWYRQQPGQSLTLIATANQGSEATYESGFVIDKFPISRPNLTFSTLTVSNMSPEDSSIYLCSGRASTEAFFGQGTRLTVV.

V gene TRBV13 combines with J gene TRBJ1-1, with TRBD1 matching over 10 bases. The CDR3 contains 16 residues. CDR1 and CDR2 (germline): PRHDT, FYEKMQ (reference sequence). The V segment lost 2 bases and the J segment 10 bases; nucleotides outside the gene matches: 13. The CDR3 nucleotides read TGTGCCAGCAGCTTAATGCTCGAGGGACAGGGGTTGGGAGCTTTCTTT. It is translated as CASSLMLEGQGLGAFF.

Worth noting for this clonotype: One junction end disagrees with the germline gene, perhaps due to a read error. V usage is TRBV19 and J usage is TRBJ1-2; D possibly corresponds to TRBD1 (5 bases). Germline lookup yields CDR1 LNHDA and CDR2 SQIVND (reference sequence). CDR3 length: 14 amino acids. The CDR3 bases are TGTGCCAGTAGTATGTTTTCAGGGAACTACGGCTACACCTTC. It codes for CASSMFSGNYGYTF.

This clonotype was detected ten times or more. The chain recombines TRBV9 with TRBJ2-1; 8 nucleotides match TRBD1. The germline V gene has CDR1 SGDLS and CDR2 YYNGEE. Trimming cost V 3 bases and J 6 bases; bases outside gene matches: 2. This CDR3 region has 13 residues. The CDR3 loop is CASSAGQGNEQFF. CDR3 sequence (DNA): TGTGCCAGCAGCGCTGGACAGGGCAATGAGCAGTTCTTC.

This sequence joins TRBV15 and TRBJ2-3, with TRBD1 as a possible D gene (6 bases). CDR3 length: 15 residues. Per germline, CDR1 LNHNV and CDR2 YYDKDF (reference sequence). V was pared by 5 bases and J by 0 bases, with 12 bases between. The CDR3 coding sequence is TGTGCCACCAGCTGGACAGCGGTTAGCACAGATACGCAGTATTTT. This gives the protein CATSWTAVSTDTQYF. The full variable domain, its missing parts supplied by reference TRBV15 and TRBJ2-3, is DAMVIQNPRYQVTQFGKPVTLSCSQTLNHNVMYWYQQKSSQAPKLLFHYYDKDFNNEADTPDNFQSRRPNTSFCFLDIRSPGLGDTAMYLCATSWTAVSTDTQYFGPGTRLTVL.

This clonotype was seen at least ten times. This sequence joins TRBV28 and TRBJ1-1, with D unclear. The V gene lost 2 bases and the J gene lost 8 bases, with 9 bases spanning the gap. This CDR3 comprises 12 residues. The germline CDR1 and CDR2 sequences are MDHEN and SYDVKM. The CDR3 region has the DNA TGTGCCAGCAGTTTAATCGGATCCGAAGCTTTCTTT. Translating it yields CASSLIGSEAFF.

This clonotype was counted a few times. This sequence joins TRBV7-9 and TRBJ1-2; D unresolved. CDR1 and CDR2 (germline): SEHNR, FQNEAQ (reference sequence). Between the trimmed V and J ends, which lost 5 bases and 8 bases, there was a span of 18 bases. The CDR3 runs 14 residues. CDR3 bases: TGTGCCAGCAGCCGCCCCGGATCCACCTTGGGCTACACCTTC. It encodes CASSRPGSTLGYTF.

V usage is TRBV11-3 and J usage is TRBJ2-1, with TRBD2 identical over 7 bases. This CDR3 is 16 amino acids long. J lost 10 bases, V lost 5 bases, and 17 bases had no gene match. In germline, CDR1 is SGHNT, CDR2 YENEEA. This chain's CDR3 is CASSERERGGPREQFF. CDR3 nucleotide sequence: TGTGCCAGCAGCGAGAGAGAGCGGGGCGGCCCGAGGGAGCAGTTCTTC.

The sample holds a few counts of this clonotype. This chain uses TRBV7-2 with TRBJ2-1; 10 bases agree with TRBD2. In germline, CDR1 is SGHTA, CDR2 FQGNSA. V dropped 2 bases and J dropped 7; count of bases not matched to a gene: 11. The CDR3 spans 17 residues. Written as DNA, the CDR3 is TGTGCCAGCAGCTTAATTATAGCGGGGGGTTTAGGTAATGAGCAGTTCTTC. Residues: CASSLIIAGGLGNEQFF.

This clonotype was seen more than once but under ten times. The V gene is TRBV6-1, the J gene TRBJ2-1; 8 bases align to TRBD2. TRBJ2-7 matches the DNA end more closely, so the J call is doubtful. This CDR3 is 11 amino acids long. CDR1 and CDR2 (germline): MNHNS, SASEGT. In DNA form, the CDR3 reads TGTGCCAGCCGGATCGGGGGGGTGCAGTACTTC. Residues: CASRIGGVQYF.

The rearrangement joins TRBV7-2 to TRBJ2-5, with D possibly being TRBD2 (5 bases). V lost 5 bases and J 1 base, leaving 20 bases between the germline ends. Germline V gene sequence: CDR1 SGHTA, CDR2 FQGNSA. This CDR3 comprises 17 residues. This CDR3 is CASSQIGLNPAQETQYF. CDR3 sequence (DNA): TGTGCCAGCAGCCAGATAGGACTCAACCCAGCCCAAGAGACCCAGTACTTC.